A single sample is the source of the 19 T cell receptor beta chains below, sequenced in a study of shared clonotypes between healthy human individuals. Assay: immunoSEQ multiplex PCR; the TCRdb copy retains only in-frame clones and omits some. The sample yields 180,000 or so clones, roughly 93% seen once. The sample taken for sequencing was naive CD4+ T cells sorted from blood. Subset here: CD45RA+ positively selected. The receptors come from a woman aged 30 to 39 in good health.

The chain carries TRBV25-1 and TRBJ1-1, with D hard to call. The CDR3 has 16 amino acids. Germline CDR1 MGHDK, CDR2 SYGVNS. V gave up 8 bases and J gave up 6 bases, with 25 bases separating them. The CDR3 loop is CASVGRWADSVPEAFF. The CDR3, as DNA: TGTGCCAGCGTTGGCCGGTGGGCAGATAGTGTCCCTGAAGCTTTCTTT. The full variable domain, rest sourced from reference TRBV25-1 and TRBJ1-1, is EADIYQTPRYLVIGTGKKITLECSQTMGHDKMYWYQQDPGMELHLIHYSYGVNSTEKGDLSSESTVSRIRTEHFPLTLESARPSHTSQYLCASVGRWADSVPEAFFGQGTRLTVV.

This sequence joins TRBV19 and TRBJ2-5, with 10 bases identical to TRBD1. Germline CDR1 and CDR2: LNHDA and SQIVND (reference sequence). This CDR3 is 15 amino acids long. V lost 7 bases to trimming and J lost 3 bases; unmatched junction nucleotides: 8. The CDR3 spells CASTHGGTGEETQYF. Here the CDR3 DNA reads TGTGCCAGTACTCATGGGGGGACAGGGGAAGAGACCCAGTACTTC.

The V and J genes are TRBV28 and TRBJ2-5; TRBD1 agrees at 8 bases. CDR3 length equals 15 residues. The trim removed 5 bases at V and 1 base at J, leaving 6 bases unmatched. Germline loops: CDR1 MDHEN, CDR2 SYDVKM. The CDR3 coding sequence is TGTGCCAGCAGTGCCCCCGGGACAGGCCAAGAGACCCAGTACTTC. As protein: CASSAPGTGQETQYF. The whole variable domain, remainder taken from reference TRBV28 and TRBJ2-5, is DVKVTQSSRYLVKRTGEKVFLECVQDMDHENMFWYRQDPGLGLRLIYFSYDVKMKEKGDIPEGYSVSREKKERFSLILESASTNQTSMYLCASSAPGTGQETQYFGPGTRLLVL.

The chain carries TRBV11-2 and TRBJ1-1; D is possibly TRBD1 (5 bases). The CDR3 totals 14 residues. Germline loops: CDR1 SGHAT, CDR2 FQNNGV. V shed 2 bases and J shed 5 bases, with 12 bases lying between them. The DNA for the CDR3 is TGTGCCAGCAGCTTAATGGGCAGGGAGACTGAAGCTTTCTTT. Its translation is CASSLMGRETEAFF.

The chain carries TRBV5-1 and TRBJ2-7; 7 positions agree with TRBD2. Looked up from germline, CDR1 is SGHRS and CDR2 is YFSETQ. The CDR3 sequence is 15 residues long. The junction had 6 bases not matched to a gene; V was cut back by 0 bases and J by 3 bases. CDR3 sequence: CASSLGAGFGYEQYF. DNA of the CDR3: TGCGCCAGCAGCTTGGGAGCGGGATTCGGCTACGAGCAGTACTTC.

The rearrangement links TRBV7-9 to TRBJ2-7; D is ambiguous. V was cut by 3 bases and J by 7 bases, with 10 bases left in between. Germline V gives CDR1 SEHNR, CDR2 FQNEAQ (reference sequence). CDR3 size: 12 residues. CDR3 coding DNA: TGTGCCAGCAGCTTGGTAAGGACGGAGCAGTACTTC. This translates into CASSLVRTEQYF.

The chain couples TRBV18 to TRBJ1-1; a possible D gene is TRBD1 (5 bases). CDR3 length equals 15 residues. The germline gives CDR1 KGHSH, CDR2 LQKENI. V was clipped by 3 bases and J by 4 bases, with 15 bases between them. The CDR3 nucleotides are TGTGCCAGCTCACCGGTAGACAGAACGGGCACTGAAGCTTTCTTT. It translates to CASSPVDRTGTEAFF.

The rearrangement links TRBV29-1 to TRBJ2-3; perhaps D is TRBD1 or TRBD2 (5 bases each). The V gene lost 4 bases and the J gene lost 4 bases, with 21 bases spanning the gap. This CDR3 spans 16 amino acids. The germline CDR1 and CDR2 sequences are SQVTM and ANQGSEA. The CDR3: CSVVPRDLKDADTQYF. The DNA of the CDR3 is TGCAGCGTTGTCCCTAGGGACCTCAAAGACGCAGATACGCAGTATTTT.

The chain links TRBV18 to TRBJ2-5; possibly TRBD1 for D (7 bases). The J call may be incorrect, as the DNA end agrees better with TRBJ2-7. Germline assignment: CDR1 KGHSH and CDR2 LQKENI. The CDR3 extends over 13 amino acids. The DNA for the CDR3 is TGTGCCAGCTCACGCACCAGGGGGGACGAGCAGTACTTC. This encodes CASSRTRGDEQYF.

The chain combines TRBV27 with TRBJ2-3; TRBD2 matches 10 bases. The CDR3 extends over 16 amino acids. V gave up 1 base and J gave up 3 bases; unmatched junction bases: 4. CDR1 is MNHEY and CDR2 is SMNVEV in the germline V gene (reference sequence). The CDR3 coding sequence is TGTGCCAGCAGTTTATTCCCTAGCGGGAGAACAGATACGCAGTATTTT. This encodes CASSLFPSGRTDTQYF.

This clone was seen only once. The chain employs TRBV10-2 and TRBJ2-7; D gene ambiguous. Trimming cost V 3 bases and J 4 bases, with 4 bases left between them. The CDR3 is made up of 11 amino acids. In germline, CDR1 is WSHSY, CDR2 SAAADI. The CDR3 coding sequence is TGCGCCAGCAGTGAACAGTACGAGCAGTACTTC. It encodes CASSEQYEQYF.

The chain couples TRBV30 to TRBJ2-5, with 9 positions matching TRBD2. Trimming cost V 6 bases and J 4 bases; bases outside gene matches: 15. Germline V gene sequence: CDR1 GTSNPN, CDR2 SVGIG (reference sequence). CDR3 size: 16 residues. The CDR3 here is CACTTSQAGGGETQYF. CDR3 in DNA: TGTGCCTGTACTACTAGTCAAGCGGGAGGTGGAGAGACCCAGTACTTC.

The chain has TRBV7-2 and TRBJ2-5; the D gene is possibly TRBD1 (6 bases). CDR3 length: 13 residues. Germline values: CDR1 SGHTA, CDR2 FQGNSA. V lost 4 bases to trimming and J lost 4 bases, with 10 bases between them. CDR3 protein: CASSSQGLETQYF. CDR3 DNA: TGTGCCAGCAGCTCGCAGGGGTTAGAGACCCAGTACTTC.

The gene calls are TRBV18 and TRBJ2-7; D call uncertain. This CDR3 is built from 11 residues. CDR1 and CDR2 (germline): KGHSH, LQKENI. V lost 6 bases and J lost 3, with 6 bases in between. CDR3 sequence reads: CASSRYYEQYF. The CDR3 region has the DNA TGTGCCAGCTCCCGATACTACGAGCAGTACTTC.

The gene calls are TRBV18 and TRBJ1-5, with 8 bases matching TRBD1. CDR3 size: 13 residues. V shed 5 bases, J shed 7 bases, and the junction held 4 bases outside the gene matches. Germline CDR1 KGHSH, CDR2 LQKENI. CDR3 sequence reads: CASSGTGGQPQHF. Written as DNA, the CDR3 is TGTGCCAGCTCAGGGACAGGAGGGCAGCCCCAGCATTTT.

This clone was seen a few times. Other DNA sequences from this sample encode an identical CDR3 as well. This chain uses TRBV2 with TRBJ2-7; no definite D call. V lost 2 bases and J 6 bases, leaving 5 bases between the germline ends. Germline CDR1 SNHLY, CDR2 FYNNEI. CDR3 length equals 11 residues. The CDR3 here is CASSELGEQYF. CDR3 in DNA: TGTGCCAGCAGTGAACTCGGCGAGCAGTACTTC. The whole variable domain, remainder taken from reference TRBV2 and TRBJ2-7, is EPEVTQTPSHQVTQMGQEVILRCVPISNHLYFYWYRQILGQKVEFLVSFYNNEISEKSEIFDDQFSVERPDGSNFTLKIRSTKLEDSAMYFCASSELGEQYFGPGTRLTVT.

V and J are TRBV7-8 and TRBJ2-2; TRBD2 agrees at 11 bases. Trimming removed 3 bases from V and 3 bases from J; junction bases left unmatched: 3. The CDR3 is made up of 16 amino acids. CDR1 and CDR2 from the germline V gene are SGHVS and FQNEAQ. CDR3 residues: CASSFSSGRYTGELFF. CDR3 DNA: TGTGCCAGCAGCTTTTCTAGCGGGAGGTACACCGGGGAGCTGTTTTTT.

The genes are TRBV20-1 and TRBJ2-7; D gene unclear. The germline CDR1 and CDR2 sequences are DFQATT and SNEGSKA (reference sequence). The CDR3 is 11 residues long. V lost 5 bases, J lost 2 bases, and 7 bases lay in between. As DNA, the CDR3 is TGCAGTGCTCGGTCCCCCTACGAGCAGTACTTC. Amino acid sequence: CSARSPYEQYF.

The chain employs TRBV27 and TRBJ2-6; D perhaps matches TRBD1 (5 bases). The CDR3 spans 16 residues. The V and J ends lost 5 bases and 2 bases respectively, with 13 bases between them. Germline assignment: CDR1 MNHEY and CDR2 SMNVEV (reference sequence). The chain's CDR3 is CASSEIWGAGANVLTF. As DNA, the CDR3 is TGTGCCAGCAGTGAAATTTGGGGCGCTGGGGCCAACGTCCTGACTTTC.